The 4 T cell receptor beta chains below were found in one sample sequenced in a study of blood T cell repertoires in COVID-19. Using immunoSEQ multiplex PCR, the repertoire was profiled, and TCRdb retains in-frame clones only, with some absent. Counted here are 300,000 to 450,000 clones, more than 70% occurring once; the ten biggest clones make up under 5%. Sequencing input: peripheral blood. Receptors were obtained from a woman aged 55-69 years with COVID-19, enrolled during active disease.

V is TRBV5-4 and J is TRBJ1-4; the match to TRBD1 covers 7 bases. V dropped 5 bases and J dropped 8; count of bases not matched to a gene: 6. From germline, CDR1 is SGHNT and CDR2 YYREEE (reference sequence). CDR3 length equals 13 residues. In nucleotides, the CDR3 is TGTGCCAGCAGTCCCGACAGGGACGAAAAACTGTTTTTT. Translating it yields CASSPDRDEKLFF.

This clone appeared once. The rearrangement uses TRBV6-5 and TRBJ2-7; 10 bases align to TRBD1. The length of the CDR3 is 14 residues. Trimming removed 2 bases from V and 6 bases from J; junction bases left unmatched: 4. The germline CDR1 and CDR2 sequences are MNHEY and SVGAGI. The CDR3 DNA sequence: TGTGCCAGCAGTTACGGGACAGGGGTTGGCGAGCAGTACTTC. Translation: CASSYGTGVGEQYF.

This clone was counted a few times. V is TRBV12-3 or TRBV12-4 and J is TRBJ1-2; the D gene is possibly TRBD1 (5 bases). The germline V and J ends were trimmed by 6 bases and 7 bases, with 15 bases remaining between them. The CDR3 loop spans 13 amino acids. The CDR3 reads CASRGEGLSGYTF. CDR3 sequence (DNA): TGTGCCAGCAGGGGGGAGGGGTTGAGTGGCTACACCTTC.

The chain carries TRBV10-1 and TRBJ1-2; the D gene is possibly TRBD1 (6 bases). Germline CDR1 and CDR2: WNHNN and SYGVQD (reference sequence). The CDR3 is 14 residues long. With 7 bases removed from V and 4 bases from J, the gap between germline ends came to 16 bases. The CDR3 loop reads CASTTAGGLYGYTF. For the CDR3, the DNA is TGCGCCAGCACAACGGCGGGGGGCCTCTATGGCTACACCTTC.